This entry describes one T cell receptor (beta chain). Its antigen is currently not known. No clone much larger than this one lies a single base away; base qualities are absent. To be included, a participant needed at least one PBMC sample from before ART initiation plus at least two post-ART samples. Treatment was received in the United States of America by all participants with HIV. Cryopreserved samples of about 1-11 million PBMC were thawed and washed before DNA extraction. At the time of the earliest PBMC sample, participants with HIV were aged between roughly 20 and 55 years. PBMC samples were contributed by each participant from 1-4 timepoints before ART initiation and 2-8 timepoints after ART initiation, with a median of 7 samples. For every participant, serial HIV viral load, CD4+ T-cell count, ART history and demographic data were obtained. Using a Qiagen kit on a QIAcube, genomic DNA was extracted from unsorted PBMC, with samples processed in batches of 12.

The data originate from a study of long-term antiretroviral therapy in people with HIV (dated by TCRdb to 2022 to 2024). For context, the study as a whole: The earliest samples were collected roughly a decade before the 2015 WHO recommendation for immediate ART, at a time when ART was usually postponed until CD4 counts fell. A retrospective serial study tested whether changes in peripheral blood TRB repertoire composition and diversity were associated with ART initiation and durable HIV suppression. The cohort contributed about 200 cryopreserved PBMC samples from about 33 adults with confirmed HIV infection, collected serially over a mean of around 6 years (range 1-12). Among the approximately 30 participants with HIV, about a dozen were female. No cross-contamination during QIAcube processing was seen in test extractions of a monoclonal T-cell line run alongside 30 or so polyclonal samples. The paper's findings and limits, for the study overall: Because PBMC availability was limited, only the TCR beta chain was sequenced, with no alpha chain pairing. Expanded TRB clones identified before ART initiation dominated the repertoire across all time points, though the dominance fluctuated and decreased in many PLHIV after ART. The samples span the years 2004 to 2017, and the ART regimens used at that time may not be as effective as current regimens. Because pre-ART samples had limited cell numbers, unsorted PBMC were profiled rather than sorted CD4+ and CD8+ T cells. A significant increase in TRB diversity was found to be associated with ART initiation, although TRB diversity was observed to remain significantly below that of transplant donor controls even after long-term ART. No data were available on ART adherence, viral resistance or therapy changes, limiting inferences about post-ART repertoire changes. CDR3 length ranges in HIV repertoires were narrower than in controls, and network structure suggested an antigen-experienced repertoire with only a slight naive shift after ART.

The immunoSEQ hsTCRB v3.0 assay was used at survey level resolution to sequence the TRB variable region. TRB sequencing targeted a depth of about 40,000-55,000 T-cell genomes per sample. TRB libraries were pooled and sequenced on an Illumina MiSeq using a v3 150-cycle kit. The original methods were these. Repertoire analysis was performed in R inside a reproducible Nextflow workflow that covered QC, data transformation and analysis. LymphoSeq2, an R package for AIRR-Seq data exploration, was used to implement custom analyses. A handful of samples that produced fewer than 5000 total TRB sequences were removed, so some 190 HIV repertoires were analyzed. Of the roughly 180 retained HIV repertoires, approximately 60 were collected before and more than 120 after ART initiation. Each repertoire was downsampled to 5000 TRB nucleotide sequences, and summary statistics were averaged across 100 downsampling iterations. The analysis kept only TRB sequences whose CDR3 regions were at least seven amino acids long. A Shannon entropy-derived clonality score and the Gini coefficient were used to measure diversity. In repertoire networks, the top 5000 CDR3 amino acid sequences were linked whenever an edit distance of one separated two sequences. For TRB CDR3 amino acid sequences, antigen specificity groups and MHC restriction were predicted with GLIPH2. To flag known CMV, EBV, HIV or tissue antigen associations, CDR3 amino acid sequences were matched against VDJdb and McPAS-TCR. Pre-ART, post-ART and control groups were compared with Wilcoxon signed-rank tests and Holm-Bonferroni correction. Drawn from immuneACCESS, this table holds only the in-frame rearrangements with V and J called that TCRdb kept. Clones are partly lost; checked studies trace under half to an unresolved V gene and leave the rest unexplained. V and J calls plus clone size are reproduced from that table; the DNA served to infer D and trimming. The sample has some 25,000 clones on record, 80% to 90% of them singletons. The ten most abundant clones make up approximately 15% of the sample.

The CDR3 spans 16 residues, from the cysteine through the phenylalanine. Here the CDR3 DNA is all that survives: 48 bases in frame from base 1. The germline V gene yields MDHEN for CDR1 and SYDVKM for CDR2. V is reduced by 2 bases and J by 6 bases, leaving a spacing of 16 bases between them. This receptor was identified in a man between 50 and 59 years old with HIV. The source material was unsorted PBMCs, sampled 1.2 years after starting antiretroviral therapy. The rearrangement joined TRBV28 to TRBJ2-2, with no D gene named confidently. Here is the DNA: TGTGCCAGCAGTTTAATTATTGGCAGGCAGGCCGGGGAGCTGTTTTTT. It is translated as CASSLIIGRQAGELFF.